Each of the 5 T cell receptor beta chains below was sequenced from the same sample in a study of T cell responses to AZD1222 COVID-19 vaccine. Sequencing was performed with immunoSEQ multiplex PCR; in TCRdb, only in-frame clones are kept and a portion is missing. The profile shows some 150,000 clones, approximately 90% of them singletons. Sequenced here: peripheral blood, sampled 28 days after the second AZD1222 dose. Receptors originate from an adult who received the AZD1222 COVID-19 vaccine.

The rearrangement links TRBV11-2 to TRBJ1-3; no firm D call. The V end was cut by 5 bases, the J end by 3 bases, with 11 bases between. The CDR3 is 14 residues long. The germline V gene has CDR1 SGHAT and CDR2 FQNNGV. This CDR3 is CASSRGRVGNTIYF. For the CDR3, the DNA is TGTGCCAGCAGCCGGGGAAGGGTTGGAAACACCATATATTTT.

The chain couples TRBV28 to TRBJ2-2; perhaps TRBD1 as D (6 bases). Trimming left V 6 bases short and J 5 bases short, with 19 bases between. The CDR3 has 16 residues. Germline loops: CDR1 MDHEN, CDR2 SYDVKM. The CDR3 DNA reads TGTGCCAGCAGGCCAGGGGTTGGAGTCGGGACCGGGGAGCTGTTTTTT. Protein sequence: CASRPGVGVGTGELFF.

The chain combines TRBV10-3 with TRBJ2-5, with 7 bases matching TRBD1. The CDR3 has 11 amino acids. CDR1 ENHRY and CDR2 SYGVKD come from the germline V gene. CDR3 amino acids: CASGGQETQYF. The CDR3 nucleotides read TGTGCTTCAGGGGGACAAGAGACCCAGTACTTC.

The chain employs TRBV16 and TRBJ2-7, with unresolved D. V was cut by 0 bases and J by 0 bases, with 6 bases left in between. Germline-derived CDR1 and CDR2 are KGHSY and FQNENV. This CDR3 has 14 residues. CDR3 loop: CASSQSSGSYEQYF. As DNA, the CDR3 is TGTGCCAGCAGCCAATCGTCCGGCTCCTACGAGCAGTACTTC.

This chain uses TRBV30 with TRBJ1-5, with a possible D match to TRBD1 (5 bases). With 1 base removed from V and 4 bases from J, the gap between germline ends came to 11 bases. The CDR3 spans 14 residues. CDR1 and CDR2 (germline): GTSNPN, SVGIG (reference sequence). The CDR3 sequence: CAWSGAGSNQPQHF. The CDR3 coding sequence is TGTGCCTGGAGTGGGGCAGGGTCAAATCAGCCCCAGCATTTT.